This T cell receptor beta chain appears in the sequencing data of a study of blood T cell repertoires in COVID-19. The wider study: COVID-19 samples, acute and convalescent, were from the United States, Italy and Spain.

The CDR3 spans 15 residues. Germline V lookup: CDR1 LGHDT, CDR2 YNNKEL (reference sequence). V was clipped by 1 base and J by 0 bases, with 10 bases between them. This table comes from immunoSEQ multiplex PCR, and its TCRdb copy is limited to in-frame clones, with some not included. The sample comprises 150,000 or so clones, roughly 88% of which are singletons, and around 2.1% rests with the top ten. The receptor was derived from a man between 18 and 35 years old with acute or convalescent COVID-19. Sequencing was done on a sample of peripheral blood. The rearrangement uses TRBV3-1 (or the pseudogene TRBV3-2) and TRBJ2-7; no reliable D call. CDR3 coding DNA: TGTGCCAGCAGCCAAGGCAGAATTCTCTCCTACGAGCAGTACTTC. It translates to CASSQGRILSYEQYF.